Listed here are 32 T cell receptor beta chains from one sample, sequenced in a study of T cells in Graves' hyperthyroidism and ophthalmopathy. From RNA transcripts, TCR beta CDR3 regions were amplified. With the HTBI primer set, the TCR CDR3 went through a first round of RT-PCR. TCRdb processed the multiplex PCR reads anew with MiXCR; each CDR3 protein has one entry. Altogether about 840,000 distinct CDR3 sequences are present, more than 30% being singletons, with the ten largest covering over 8%. Sequences were obtained from blood. Receptors were obtained from a man aged 18 to 29 with Graves' hyperthyroidism.

Only a few counts were recorded for this clonotype. The rearrangement links TRBV7-2 to TRBJ1-1; D perhaps matches TRBD1 (6 bases). The CDR3 covers 15 residues. Between the trimmed V and J ends, which lost 5 bases and 8 bases, there was a span of 21 bases. Germline V CDR1 and CDR2: SGHTA, FQGNSA. The CDR3 reads CASSHTRGVRSEAFF. The CDR3 DNA is TGTGCCAGCAGCCACACTAGGGGGGTACGTTCGGAAGCTTTCTTT.

This clonotype was counted many times. The chain's CDR3 is CASTPGQGVAFF. CDR3 nucleotide sequence: TGTGCCAGCACCCCTGGACAGGGAGTGGCTTTCTTT. V and J are TRBV7-2 and TRBJ1-1, with 8 bases that match TRBD1. In germline, CDR1 is SGHTA, CDR2 FQGNSA. The CDR3 length is 12 residues. The ends lost 7 bases at V and 11 bases at J; junction bases unmatched: 9. Complete variable domain (other parts from reference TRBV7-2 and TRBJ1-1): GAGVSQSPSNKVTEKGKDVELRCDPISGHTALYWYRQSLGQGLEFLIYFQGNSAPDKSGLPSDRFSAERTGGSVSTLTIQRTQQEDSAVYLCASTPGQGVAFFGQGTRLTVV.

The chain has TRBV10-3 and TRBJ2-7, with 7 bases that match TRBD2. Unmatched junction bases numbered 16, after V lost 10 bases and J lost 7 bases. Germline loops: CDR1 ENHRY, CDR2 SYGVKD. This CDR3 region has 14 residues. This chain's CDR3 is CASSPVGLADEQYF. CDR3 DNA sequence: TGTGCCAGCAGCCCTGTTGGGCTAGCGGATGAGCAGTACTTC.

The gene calls are TRBV5-5 and TRBJ1-5, with 10 bases fitting TRBD1. This CDR3 has 16 residues. Germline assignment: CDR1 SGHKS and CDR2 YYEKEE (reference sequence). V shed 5 bases, J shed 2 bases, and the junction held 7 bases outside the gene matches. The DNA of the CDR3 is TGTGCCAGCAGTTCTGGGGGGACAGGGGGCAATCAGCCCCAGCATTTT. Its protein is CASSSGGTGGNQPQHF.

The chain employs TRBV29-1 and TRBJ1-4; D unclear. V gave up 8 bases and J gave up 5 bases, with 9 bases separating them. Germline CDR1 and CDR2: SQVTM and ANQGSEA. This CDR3 region has 11 residues. CDR3 amino acids: CSSTENEKLFF. Written as DNA, the CDR3 is TGCAGCTCGACGGAAAATGAAAAACTGTTTTTT.

This clonotype was found many times. V gene TRBV19 combines with J gene TRBJ2-6, with D possibly being TRBD1 (5 bases). The V gene's germline CDR1 is LNHDA and CDR2 SQIVND (reference sequence). V was cut by 5 bases and J by 2 bases, with 10 bases left in between. The CDR3 contains 15 residues. DNA for the CDR3: TGTGCCAGTAGTCTCAAGGGGACTGGGGCCAACGTCCTGACTTTC. Amino acids: CASSLKGTGANVLTF.

The chain joins TRBV12-5 to TRBJ2-7, with D possibly TRBD1 on 6 matching bases. V was cut by 3 bases and J by 2 bases, with 23 bases left in between. CDR1 is LGHNT, CDR2 FRNRAP, per germline. The CDR3 covers 18 residues. The CDR3 coding sequence is TGTGCTAGTGGTTTTCAATTGGACGGGACACCCTTTACCTACGAGCAGTACTTC. As protein: CASGFQLDGTPFTYEQYF. Filled out from reference TRBV12-5 and TRBJ2-7, the complete variable domain reads DARVTQTPRHKVTEMGQEVTMRCQPILGHNTVFWYRQTMMQGLELLAYFRNRAPLDDSGMPKDRFSAEMPDATLATLKIQPSEPRDSAVYFCASGFQLDGTPFTYEQYFGPGTRLTVT.

This clonotype has only a few counts. The chain carries TRBV13 and TRBJ2-5, with 8 bases identical to TRBD2. Looked up from germline, CDR1 is PRHDT and CDR2 is FYEKMQ (reference sequence). The CDR3 is 17 residues long. V lost 5 bases, J lost 5 bases, and 16 bases stayed unmatched. Here the CDR3 reads CASSIPSEAGGRETQYF. For the CDR3, the DNA is TGTGCCAGCAGCATACCATCTGAAGCGGGCGGGAGGGAGACCCAGTACTTC.

This clonotype was counted only a few times. This chain connects TRBV9 to TRBJ1-5; D is uncertain. Germline V gene data show CDR1 as SGDLS and CDR2 as YYNGEE. The CDR3 loop spans 12 amino acids. The V end lost 7 bases, the J end lost 3 bases, and 8 bases lay between the germline ends. The CDR3 sequence: CASGGDNQPQHF. The CDR3 bases are TGTGCCAGCGGAGGAGACAATCAGCCCCAGCATTTT.

The chain recombines TRBV2 with TRBJ2-7; 7 bases fit TRBD2. Trimming at V came to 11 bases and at J to 2 bases, leaving 15 bases not matched to a gene. Germline lookup yields CDR1 SNHLY and CDR2 FYNNEI. The CDR3 totals 15 residues. The CDR3 DNA follows: TGTGCCCCCGGGACCTCGGGGAGGGCGCCCTACGAGCAGTACTTC. Residues: CAPGTSGRAPYEQYF.

CDR3 loop: CSASTPGNTGELFF. CDR3 sequence (DNA): TGCAGTGCCAGCACTCCAGGAAACACCGGGGAGCTGTTTTTT. The genes are TRBV29-1 and TRBJ2-2, with D unclear. The CDR3 is 14 residues long. The germline V gene encodes CDR1 SQVTM and CDR2 ANQGSEA.

The chain combines TRBV11-2 with TRBJ2-2; possible D gene TRBD1, 6 bases. V lost 2 bases and J lost 0, with 16 bases in between. The CDR3 is made up of 18 amino acids. Germline V gene data show CDR1 as SGHAT and CDR2 as FQNNGV. CDR3 in DNA: TGTGCCAGCAGCTTATATAGGACAGACCTCGCGAACACCGGGGAGCTGTTTTTT. Its protein product is CASSLYRTDLANTGELFF.

The chain uses TRBV15 and TRBJ1-2; unclear D gene. With 0 bases removed from V and 4 bases from J, the gap between germline ends came to 9 bases. The CDR3 totals 14 residues. CDR1 and CDR2 from the germline V gene are LNHNV and YYDKDF (reference sequence). CDR3 nucleotide sequence: TGTGCCACCAGCAGAGACCGGGCTAGCTATGGCTACACCTTC. Its protein product is CATSRDRASYGYTF.

This clonotype was recorded many times. J is TRBJ1-1 and V is TRBV5-1; D gene unclear. The CDR3 has 15 amino acids. Germline V lookup: CDR1 SGHRS, CDR2 YFSETQ. Trimming took 0 bases from V and 4 from J, leaving 13 bases between them. CDR3 nucleotides: TGCGCCAGCAGCTTGGCGGAAGCCCCAGGCACTGAAGCTTTCTTT. Its protein is CASSLAEAPGTEAFF.

A note on this clonotype: A single base separates this from a much larger clone, so it may be a read error. This sequence joins TRBV29-1 and TRBJ2-7, with D tentatively TRBD1 or TRBD2 (5 bases each). The length of the CDR3 is 12 residues. Between the trimmed V and J ends, which lost 7 bases and 4 bases, there was a span of 14 bases. Germline V gene lookup returns CDR1 SQVTM and CDR2 ANQGSEA. The CDR3 here is CSAGRGEYEQYF. CDR3 sequence (DNA): TGCAGCGCGGGACGGGGTGAATACGAGCAGTACTTC.

This clonotype was observed a few times. J is TRBJ2-7 and V is TRBV20-1, with D perhaps assigned TRBD1 or TRBD2 (5 bases each). Trimming took off 0 bases at V and 5 bases at J, with 11 bases between the two ends. Per the germline V gene, CDR1 is DFQATT and CDR2 is SNEGSKA (reference sequence). CDR3 size: 13 residues. The chain's CDR3 is CSARDRGSDEQYF. The CDR3 DNA reads as TGCAGTGCTAGAGATCGGGGCAGCGACGAGCAGTACTTC.

This clonotype was found a few times. The CDR3 here is CASILGQKGGELFF. CDR3 sequence (DNA): TGTGCCAGCATCCTTGGACAGAAGGGCGGGGAGCTGTTTTTT. V and J are TRBV7-9 and TRBJ2-2, with D possibly matching TRBD1 (6 bases). The CDR3 is made up of 14 amino acids. Germline CDR1 reads SEHNR; CDR2 reads FQNEAQ (reference sequence). V lost 7 bases to trimming and J lost 7 bases, with 16 bases between them.

This chain joins TRBV29-1 and TRBJ1-1; the D is unclear. Trimming left V 7 bases short and J 4 bases short, with 10 bases between. Germline V lookup: CDR1 SQVTM, CDR2 ANQGSEA. The CDR3 spans 11 residues. CDR3 protein: CSALDGTEAFF. Written as DNA, the CDR3 is TGCAGCGCTCTCGACGGCACTGAAGCTTTCTTT.

This clonotype occurred many times. The J gene is TRBJ1-2, the V gene TRBV20-1; D call uncertain. The CDR3 is made up of 14 amino acids. V was cut by 0 bases and J by 4 bases, with 12 bases left in between. CDR1 is DFQATT and CDR2 is SNEGSKA in the germline V gene (reference sequence). The CDR3 protein is CSARDRLVSYGYTF. For the CDR3, the DNA is TGCAGTGCTAGAGATCGGCTCGTCAGCTATGGCTACACCTTC.

This clonotype was picked up many times. This chain connects TRBV19 to TRBJ1-1; D gene uncertain. The CDR3 has 13 amino acids. Germline CDR1 is LNHDA and CDR2 is SQIVND (reference sequence). V was trimmed by 4 bases and J by 0 bases, leaving 6 bases between them. CDR3 amino acids: CASSNGMNTEAFF. The CDR3 nucleotides are TGTGCCAGTAGTAACGGGATGAACACTGAAGCTTTCTTT.

J is TRBJ2-5 and V is TRBV10-3; no definite D call. The CDR3 length is 12 residues. Germline loops: CDR1 ENHRY, CDR2 SYGVKD. Trimming cost V 5 bases and J 6 bases, with 10 bases left between them. CDR3 bases: TGTGCCATCAGTTTTGGGAAGCAGACCCAGTACTTC. Translating it yields CAISFGKQTQYF.

V is TRBV5-1 and J is TRBJ1-2; D remains unclear. The CDR3 is 13 residues long. Per the germline V gene, CDR1 is SGHRS and CDR2 is YFSETQ. Trimming cost V 0 bases and J 10 bases, with 13 bases left between them. The CDR3 here is CASSLEAIFSYTF. Here the CDR3 DNA reads TGCGCCAGCAGCTTGGAGGCGATCTTCTCCTACACCTTC.

The chain has TRBV7-8 and TRBJ2-3; TRBD1 matches at 7 bases. CDR3 length equals 15 residues. Losses at the gene ends were 5 bases for V and 2 bases for J; bases not matched to a gene: 7. CDR1 is SGHVS and CDR2 is FQNEAQ in the germline V gene. CDR3 bases: TGTGCCAGCAGCCCGGGGACAGAATACACAGATACGCAGTATTTT. It is translated as CASSPGTEYTDTQYF.

This clonotype was observed a few times. V gene TRBV7-2 combines with J gene TRBJ2-3; 7 positions match TRBD1. The ends lost 5 bases at V and 4 bases at J; junction bases unmatched: 0. The CDR3 consists of 12 residues. Germline V gives CDR1 SGHTA, CDR2 FQGNSA. CDR3 in amino acids: CASSQGADTQYF. The CDR3 DNA is TGTGCCAGCAGCCAGGGGGCAGATACGCAGTATTTT.

This clonotype showed up just once. This chain links TRBV29-1 with TRBJ2-3; 8 bases line up with TRBD2. Trimming at V came to 8 bases and at J to 5 bases, leaving 6 bases not matched to a gene. This CDR3 comprises 12 residues. Germline CDR1 and CDR2: SQVTM and ANQGSEA. CDR3 protein: CSSAGGEDTQYF. The CDR3 coding sequence is TGCAGCTCGGCGGGGGGCGAAGATACGCAGTATTTT.

In its sample, this clonotype was seen many times. The genes are TRBV7-9 and TRBJ2-5; unclear D gene. Trimming shortened V by 10 bases and J by 2 bases, and 11 bases separated the two germline ends. There are 12 residues in the CDR3. Germline lookup yields CDR1 SEHNR and CDR2 FQNEAQ (reference sequence). The CDR3 region is CAIGSGQETQYF. DNA for the CDR3: TGTGCCATTGGGTCCGGGCAAGAGACCCAGTACTTC.

The V and J genes are TRBV5-1 and TRBJ2-7; 10 nucleotides agree with TRBD2. The CDR3 contains 16 residues. V was clipped by 3 bases and J by 4 bases; unmatched bases: 10. Looked up from germline, CDR1 is SGHRS and CDR2 is YFSETQ. The CDR3 nucleotides are TGCGCCAGCAGCTGGGGGCTAGCGGGAGACTCTTACGAGCAGTACTTC. This gives the protein CASSWGLAGDSYEQYF.

This clonotype was recorded many times. The V and J genes are TRBV10-3 and TRBJ2-7, with D possibly being TRBD1 (5 bases). This CDR3 is built from 14 residues. Germline V gives CDR1 ENHRY, CDR2 SYGVKD. The V gene lost 0 bases and the J gene lost 5 bases, with 11 bases spanning the gap. CDR3 DNA sequence: TGTGCCATCAGTGAGTCTAGGGGAATCCACGAGCAGTACTTC. Translating it yields CAISESRGIHEQYF.

This chain uses TRBV29-1 with TRBJ2-7; D could derive from TRBD1 or TRBD2 (5 bases each). Trimming took off 7 bases at V and 3 bases at J, with 16 bases between the two ends. CDR3 length equals 13 residues. Germline CDR1 and CDR2: SQVTM and ANQGSEA. The CDR3 protein is CSAVWGPSYEQYF. The CDR3 nucleotides read TGCAGCGCTGTATGGGGACCGAGCTACGAGCAGTACTTC.

This clonotype was seen at least ten times. This chain joins TRBV15 and TRBJ2-7; D possibly matches TRBD1 or TRBD2 (6 bases each). This CDR3 has 14 residues. Germline CDR1 and CDR2: LNHNV and YYDKDF (reference sequence). V lost 4 bases and J lost 3, with 13 bases in between. The CDR3 region has the DNA TGTGCCACCAGCAAGGGGGGAGCCATCTACGAGCAGTACTTC. Its protein product is CATSKGGAIYEQYF.

The chain employs TRBV25-1 and TRBJ1-2; D not certain. Between the trimmed V and J ends, which lost 2 bases and 3 bases, there was a span of 19 bases. This CDR3 comprises 17 residues. In germline, CDR1 is MGHDK, CDR2 SYGVNS. The DNA of the CDR3 is TGTGCCAGCAGTGAAGAAACCGGCTTTCTCTCCTACTATGGCTACACCTTC. Residues: CASSEETGFLSYYGYTF.

This clonotype showed up many times. V gene TRBV15 combines with J gene TRBJ1-5; D remains ambiguous. Germline CDR1 LNHNV, CDR2 YYDKDF (reference sequence). The V end lost 0 bases, the J end lost 3 bases, and 12 bases lay between the germline ends. The CDR3 has 16 residues. The CDR3 region is CATSRDRRQNNQPQHF. The CDR3 nucleotides read TGTGCCACCAGCAGAGATCGACGGCAGAACAATCAGCCCCAGCATTTT. Together with reference TRBV15 and TRBJ1-5, the CDR3 gives the full variable domain: DAMVIQNPRYQVTQFGKPVTLSCSQTLNHNVMYWYQQKSSQAPKLLFHYYDKDFNNEADTPDNFQSRRPNTSFCFLDIRSPGLGDTAMYLCATSRDRRQNNQPQHFGDGTRLSIL.